These T cell receptor beta chains were read from a single sample in a study of shared T cell receptors in the human thymus. Profiling relied on immunoSEQ multiplex PCR, and the TCRdb table lists in-frame clones only, not all of them. The top ten hold about 0.0094% of the sample, which has hundreds of thousands of clones, about 87% seen once. These data also featured in a second study, about human thymus T cells.

Sample: thymocytes. These receptors were taken from a boy under two years old with a congenital heart defect. Both conserved end residues are part of each CDR3.

J	V	CDR3
TRBJ1-1	TRBV5-1	CASSWGTGWFAEAFF
TRBJ1-3	TRBV5-1	CASSLRGRSSGNTIYF
TRBJ1-1	TRBV27	CASSRDGGGNTEAFF
TRBJ1-2	TRBV2	CASKSGVLYGYTF
TRBJ2-3	TRBV28	CAHSGGQGIDTQYF
TRBJ2-7	TRBV12-5	CASEGGAYEQYF
TRBJ2-7	TRBV5-4	CASSLASGREYSYEQYF
TRBJ1-3	TRBV5-4	CAGGDGANSGNTIYF
TRBJ2-3	TRBV14	CASSQETVGAGGRSYTQYF
TRBJ2-1	TRBV7-6	CASSSAGTEYNEQFF
TRBJ1-2	TRBV27	CASSLSDPHGGREPYGYTF
TRBJ2-2	TRBV5-6	CASNLSGRRNGELFF
TRBJ2-3	TRBV5-4	CASSYVQRGGSTDTQYF
TRBJ2-1	TRBV4-1	CASSQTSSGLAGNEQFF
TRBJ2-7	TRBV4-3	CASSQEPGQLREQYF
TRBJ2-5	TRBV6-5	CASSYVLAGVETQYF
TRBJ2-7	TRBV2	CASSTGQSSYEQYF
TRBJ1-2	TRBV30	CAWSTTADYGYTF
TRBJ1-2	TRBV14	CASSARDSAYGYTF
TRBJ2-3	TRBV5-1	CASSLRKDTILDTQYF
TRBJ2-1	TRBV5-1	CASSLTGTMFYNEQFF
TRBJ2-1	TRBV28	CASGLAGVRNEQFF
TRBJ1-6	TRBV5-6	CASSSTQGRNSPLHF
TRBJ2-7	TRBV28	CASSSLTGGYYEQYF
TRBJ1-5	TRBV15	CATSLTNRVPQPQHF
TRBJ1-2	TRBV27	CASSSTTGGYTF
TRBJ1-1	TRBV29-1	CSVEDHRGPEIEMNTEAFF
TRBJ2-7	TRBV25-1	CASSRGRATYEQYF
TRBJ2-7	TRBV5-1	CASSLESGLHEQYF
TRBJ1-1	TRBV14	CASSPFREVTEAFF
TRBJ1-5	TRBV19	CASSIESNQPQHF
TRBJ2-6	TRBV4-1	CASSQDLQGWCSGANVLTF
TRBJ1-1	TRBV6-5	CASGSDRGDTEAFF
TRBJ2-1	TRBV7-8	CASSATSGRNNEQFF
TRBJ1-4	TRBV6-5	CASSYSEGTNEKLFF
TRBJ2-7	TRBV7-2	CASSFFPSGSVISYEQYF
TRBJ2-7	TRBV5-4	CASSATTGADEQYF
TRBJ2-5	TRBV7-2	CASSFGLAGVETQYF
TRBJ2-2	TRBV4-1	CASSPPSGELFF
TRBJ2-7	TRBV19	CASSGAPPLGEQYF
TRBJ2-7	TRBV29-1	CSVAGSYEQYF
TRBJ1-1	TRBV12-5	CASGLAGAEAFF
TRBJ2-5	TRBV19	CASSIRPRGQETQYF
TRBJ2-7	TRBV5-1	CASSIRDKGNEQYF
TRBJ2-7	TRBV28	CASSSTSGRSYEQYF
TRBJ1-5	TRBV27	CASSPDRGNQPQHF
TRBJ2-1	TRBV27	CASSFKLRVAAYNEQFF
TRBJ1-5	TRBV5-3	CARSFGPTGGDHSNQPQHF
TRBJ1-2	TRBV5-8	CASSLEDRGGYGYTF
TRBJ1-6	TRBV5-6	CASSPKRDSPLHF
TRBJ2-5	TRBV5-6	CASTKTGAGETQYF
TRBJ1-4	TRBV27	CASRKEKTNEKLFF
TRBJ1-1	TRBV27	CASSRGQGMNTEAFF